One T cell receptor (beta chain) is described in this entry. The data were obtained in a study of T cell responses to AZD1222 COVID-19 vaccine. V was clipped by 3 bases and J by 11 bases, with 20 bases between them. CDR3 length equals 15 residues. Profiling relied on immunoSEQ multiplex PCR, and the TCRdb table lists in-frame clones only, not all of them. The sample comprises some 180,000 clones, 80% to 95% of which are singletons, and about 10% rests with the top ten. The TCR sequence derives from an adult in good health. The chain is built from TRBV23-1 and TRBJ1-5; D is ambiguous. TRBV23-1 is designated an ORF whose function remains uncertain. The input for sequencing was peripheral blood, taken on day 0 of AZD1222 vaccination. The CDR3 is CASSQTFRGLMAQHF. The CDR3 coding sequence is TGCGCCAGCAGTCAGACCTTTCGTGGTTTAATGGCCCAGCATTTT.